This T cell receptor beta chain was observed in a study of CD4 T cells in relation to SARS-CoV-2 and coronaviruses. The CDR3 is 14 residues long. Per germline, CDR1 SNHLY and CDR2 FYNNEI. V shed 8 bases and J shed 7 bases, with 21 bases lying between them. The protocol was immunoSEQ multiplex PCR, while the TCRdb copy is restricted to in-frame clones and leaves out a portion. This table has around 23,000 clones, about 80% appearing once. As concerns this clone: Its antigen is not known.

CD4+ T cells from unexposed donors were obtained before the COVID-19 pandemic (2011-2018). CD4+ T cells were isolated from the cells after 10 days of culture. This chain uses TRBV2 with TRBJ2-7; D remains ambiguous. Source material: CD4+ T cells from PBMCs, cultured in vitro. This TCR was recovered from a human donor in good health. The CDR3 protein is CASGKAGIIAEQYF. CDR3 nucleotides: TGTGCCAGCGGGAAGGCAGGAATTATTGCGGAGCAGTACTTC.